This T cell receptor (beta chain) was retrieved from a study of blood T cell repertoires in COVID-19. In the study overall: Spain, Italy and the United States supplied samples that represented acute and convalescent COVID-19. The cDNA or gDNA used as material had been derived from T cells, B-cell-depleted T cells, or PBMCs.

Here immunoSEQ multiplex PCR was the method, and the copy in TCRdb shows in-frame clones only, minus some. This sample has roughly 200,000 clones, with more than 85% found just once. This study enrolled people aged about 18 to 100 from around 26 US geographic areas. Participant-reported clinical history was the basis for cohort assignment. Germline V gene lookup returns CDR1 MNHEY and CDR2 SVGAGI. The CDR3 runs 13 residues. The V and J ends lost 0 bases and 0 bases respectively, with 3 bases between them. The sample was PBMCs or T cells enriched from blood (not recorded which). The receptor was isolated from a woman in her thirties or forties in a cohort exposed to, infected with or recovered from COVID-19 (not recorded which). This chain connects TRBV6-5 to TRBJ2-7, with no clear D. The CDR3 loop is CASSYSNSYEQYF. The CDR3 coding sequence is TGTGCCAGCAGTTACTCTAACTCCTACGAGCAGTACTTC.